The 24 T cell receptor beta chains below all came from one sample that was sequenced in a study of OX40 agonist ivuxolimab in advanced cancers. The data were produced by immunoSEQ multiplex PCR, yet TCRdb's version contains in-frame clones alone and is incomplete. The sample includes roughly 67,000 clones, around nine tenths of them seen just once. The specimen comprised CD4+ or CD8+ T cells sorted from blood, sampled in a trial of the OX40 agonist ivuxolimab. The origin of the receptors is an adult with an advanced solid tumor such as melanoma, head and neck, liver or kidney cancer.

V usage is TRBV11-2 and J usage is TRBJ1-3, with TRBD1 matching over 10 bases. The CDR3 covers 17 residues. J gave up 3 bases and V 5 bases, and 10 bases lay outside the gene matches. Germline CDR1 is SGHAT and CDR2 is FQNNGV. The CDR3 sequence: CASSPQTGGANGNTIYF. In DNA form, the CDR3 reads TGTGCCAGCAGCCCCCAGACAGGGGGCGCAAATGGAAACACCATATATTTT.

There are a few counts of this clone. The same CDR3 arises from other DNA sequences in this sample as well. The chain links TRBV7-2 to TRBJ2-1; no reliable D call. Germline lookup yields CDR1 SGHTA and CDR2 FQGNSA. V gave up 4 bases and J gave up 3 bases, with 7 bases separating them. The CDR3 has 13 residues. CDR3 loop: CASSSELYNEQFF. As DNA, the CDR3 is TGTGCCAGCAGCTCAGAACTCTACAATGAGCAGTTCTTC.

V gene TRBV19 combines with J gene TRBJ2-2; D may be TRBD1 or TRBD2 (5 bases each). The CDR3 has 13 amino acids. Germline V gene lookup returns CDR1 LNHDA and CDR2 SQIVND (reference sequence). With 1 base removed from V and 7 bases from J, the gap between germline ends came to 7 bases. Here the CDR3 reads CASSIGGVGELFF. In DNA form, the CDR3 reads TGTGCCAGTAGTATAGGAGGGGTCGGGGAGCTGTTTTTT.

The V call is TRBV7-6, the J call TRBJ2-1, with D perhaps being TRBD1 or TRBD2 (7 bases each). CDR3 length: 13 residues. Germline V gives CDR1 SGHVS, CDR2 FNYEAQ. As DNA, the CDR3 is TGTGCAGCGGGAAGGGGGCTTGGCAATGAGCAGTTCTTC. Amino acids: CAAGRGLGNEQFF. The full variable domain, in which reference TRBV7-6 and TRBJ2-1 provide the parts outside the CDR3, is GAGVSQSPRYKVTKRGQDVALRCDPISGHVSLYWYRQALGQGPEFLTYFNYEAQQDKSGLPNDRFSAERPEGSISTLTIQRTEQRDSAMYRCAAGRGLGNEQFFGPGTRLTVL.

V usage is TRBV5-1 and J usage is TRBJ1-1; D not certain. V was pared by 6 bases and J by 3 bases, with 18 bases between. This CDR3 is 15 amino acids long. From germline, CDR1 is SGHRS and CDR2 YFSETQ. CDR3 amino acids: CASTADGVVYTEAFF. The CDR3 bases are TGCGCCAGCACCGCGGATGGGGTTGTCTACACTGAAGCTTTCTTT.

The chain combines TRBV4-2 with TRBJ2-7, with 8 bases aligning to TRBD2. The CDR3 totals 18 residues. The V and J ends lost 0 bases and 3 bases, in that order; junction bases with no gene match: 13. The germline V gene has CDR1 LGHNA and CDR2 YNFKEQ. CDR3 residues: CASSQDPPGLGSGYEQYF. The CDR3 DNA sequence: TGTGCCAGCAGCCAAGATCCCCCGGGACTAGGAAGCGGCTACGAGCAGTACTTC.

The chain employs TRBV11-3 and TRBJ1-5; 7 bases agree with TRBD1. V dropped 5 bases and J dropped 0; count of bases not matched to a gene: 4. The CDR3 contains 15 residues. Germline values: CDR1 SGHNT, CDR2 YENEEA. CDR3 DNA sequence: TGTGCCAGCAGCCTTGGGACAGTTAGCAATCAGCCCCAGCATTTT. Translation gives CASSLGTVSNQPQHF.

This chain uses TRBV6-6 with TRBJ2-3; D is undetermined. V lost 7 bases and J 0 bases, leaving 8 bases between the germline ends. Germline CDR1 MNHNY, CDR2 SVGAGI (reference sequence). There are 13 residues in the CDR3. CDR3 sequence: CASNRISTDTQYF. CDR3 nucleotide sequence: TGTGCCAGCAACAGAATTAGCACAGATACGCAGTATTTT.

The chain joins TRBV5-1 to TRBJ2-3; D gene unclear. The V gene's germline CDR1 is SGHRS and CDR2 YFSETQ. V gave up 4 bases and J gave up 0 bases, with 9 bases separating them. This CDR3 contains 14 residues. The CDR3 sequence is CASSPSGSTDTQYF. In DNA, the CDR3 is TGCGCCAGCAGCCCTTCGGGTAGCACAGATACGCAGTATTTT.

This clone was seen a handful of times. The rearrangement joins TRBV6-5 to TRBJ1-2; D gene ambiguous. Germline V lookup: CDR1 MNHEY, CDR2 SVGAGI. CDR3 length equals 11 residues. V was trimmed by 10 bases and J by 4 bases, leaving 10 bases between them. Written as DNA, the CDR3 is TGTGCCACCACTGCCATCTATGGCTACACCTTC. Encoded protein: CATTAIYGYTF.

This clone was seen a handful of times. This chain uses TRBV4-3 with TRBJ2-3; unclear D gene. Trimming took 0 bases from V and 6 from J, leaving 7 bases between them. CDR3 length: 13 residues. The germline CDR1 and CDR2 sequences are LGHNA and YSLEER. CDR3 nucleotide sequence: TGCGCCAGCAGCCAAGAAACGTGGGATACGCAGTATTTT. Protein: CASSQETWDTQYF.

The V and J genes are TRBV18 and TRBJ2-3; the match to TRBD1 covers 9 bases. Trimming cost V 6 bases and J 4 bases; bases outside gene matches: 8. The CDR3 covers 15 residues. Germline-derived CDR1 and CDR2 are KGHSH and LQKENI. CDR3 loop: CASSPAGTGPDTQYF. CDR3 nucleotides: TGTGCCAGCTCTCCGGCCGGGACAGGGCCAGATACGCAGTATTTT.

The chain is built from TRBV7-5 and TRBJ2-7; TRBD2, as called in the table, went unchecked against the DNA. TRBV7-5 is marked as a pseudogene. The CDR3 sequence is 13 residues long. The CDR3 DNA sequence: TGCCCAGGTCCGCGGGGGTCGAGGTACGAGCAGTACTTC. It encodes CPGPRGSRYEQYF.

This chain connects TRBV5-1 to TRBJ2-3; unclear D gene. The germline V and J ends were trimmed by 0 bases and 0 bases, with 14 bases remaining between them. Germline CDR1 and CDR2: SGHRS and YFSETQ. The CDR3 has 17 amino acids. The CDR3 region has the DNA TGCGCCAGCAGCTTGGAAACCATAGTGATGAGCACAGATACGCAGTATTTT. It encodes CASSLETIVMSTDTQYF.

The rearrangement uses TRBV9 and TRBJ2-1; no clear D gene. The ends were cut back, 2 bases at V and 3 bases at J, with 18 bases in the middle. The CDR3 runs 17 residues. Germline V gene lookup returns CDR1 SGDLS and CDR2 YYNGEE. For the CDR3, the DNA is TGTGCCAGCAGCGTCTCGACTCGCGGCAAGAACTACAATGAGCAGTTCTTC. It specifies CASSVSTRGKNYNEQFF.

The chain joins TRBV7-2 to TRBJ1-2; TRBD1 might be the D (5 bases). CDR1 and CDR2 (germline): SGHTA, FQGNSA. V dropped 5 bases and J dropped 3 bases, with 16 bases sitting between them. The CDR3 is made up of 15 amino acids. The chain's CDR3 is CASSKQGQGDYGYTF. The CDR3 DNA reads as TGTGCCAGCAGCAAGCAAGGGCAGGGCGACTATGGCTACACCTTC.

The V and J genes are TRBV6-6 and TRBJ1-3; D is unclear. Germline CDR1 MNHNY, CDR2 SVGAGI (reference sequence). The CDR3 contains 14 residues. V dropped 5 bases and J dropped 0 bases, with 8 bases sitting between them. For the CDR3, the DNA is TGTGCCAGCAGTGGATTGTACTCTGGAAACACCATATATTTT. Translating gives CASSGLYSGNTIYF.

The V call is TRBV11-2, the J call TRBJ2-7; D perhaps matches TRBD2 (7 bases). There are 13 residues in the CDR3. Trimming took 7 bases from V and 3 from J, leaving 13 bases between them. Germline V lookup: CDR1 SGHAT, CDR2 FQNNGV. CDR3 bases: TGTGCCAGCATTAGGGGGGAGGGCTACGAGCAGTACTTC. Translating it yields CASIRGEGYEQYF.

The chain is built from TRBV6-5 and TRBJ1-5, with D possibly TRBD1 on 5 matching bases. V was shortened by 6 bases and J by 2 bases, with 8 bases between the two germline ends. CDR1 MNHEY and CDR2 SVGAGI come from the germline V gene. This CDR3 is 13 amino acids long. CDR3 sequence reads: CASRQVGNQPQHF. The DNA of the CDR3 is TGTGCCAGCAGACAGGTGGGCAATCAGCCCCAGCATTTT.

The chain has TRBV5-1 and TRBJ2-3; tentatively, D is TRBD1 (6 bases). This CDR3 has 14 residues. V shed 3 bases and J shed 6 bases, with 14 bases lying between them. CDR1 SGHRS and CDR2 YFSETQ come from the germline V gene. The CDR3 DNA follows: TGCGCCAGCAGCTCGACCCCAGGGGCGGATACGCAGTATTTT. The encoded protein is CASSSTPGADTQYF.

This clone was seen a handful of times. The rearrangement uses TRBV7-2 and TRBJ2-5; D may be TRBD1 (5 bases). The CDR3 totals 13 residues. Between the trimmed V and J ends, which lost 3 bases and 2 bases, there was a span of 7 bases. Germline V lookup: CDR1 SGHTA, CDR2 FQGNSA. CDR3 residues: CASSFDSQETQYF. Written as DNA, the CDR3 is TGTGCCAGCAGCTTCGACAGTCAAGAGACCCAGTACTTC. The full variable domain, its missing parts supplied by reference TRBV7-2 and TRBJ2-5, is GAGVSQSPSNKVTEKGKDVELRCDPISGHTALYWYRQSLGQGLEFLIYFQGNSAPDKSGLPSDRFSAERTGGSVSTLTIQRTQQEDSAVYLCASSFDSQETQYFGPGTRLLVL.

This sequence joins TRBV19 and TRBJ2-7, with D perhaps TRBD2 (6 bases). The length of the CDR3 is 16 residues. With 4 bases removed from V and 3 bases from J, the gap between germline ends came to 19 bases. CDR1 is LNHDA and CDR2 is SQIVND in the germline V gene (reference sequence). Here the CDR3 DNA reads TGTGCCAGTAGTACGACTAACGGGGGACGATACTACGAGCAGTACTTC. This codes for CASSTTNGGRYYEQYF.

The chain combines TRBV10-2 with TRBJ1-6; no clear D. The V gene lost 5 bases and the J gene lost 14 bases, with 13 bases spanning the gap. The germline V gene has CDR1 WSHSY and CDR2 SAAADI. The CDR3 extends over 12 amino acids. CDR3 bases: TGCGCCAGCAGTCTCGGGGATCTGGCCCTCCACTTT. This gives the protein CASSLGDLALHF.

The chain recombines TRBV11-3 with TRBJ2-1; 14 bases agree with TRBD2. J was trimmed by 3 bases and V by 5 bases; bases with no gene match: 6. CDR3 length: 17 residues. Germline lookup yields CDR1 SGHNT and CDR2 YENEEA. The CDR3: CASSPAGTSGGYNEQFF. The DNA for the CDR3 is TGTGCCAGCAGCCCAGCCGGGACTAGCGGGGGCTACAATGAGCAGTTCTTC.